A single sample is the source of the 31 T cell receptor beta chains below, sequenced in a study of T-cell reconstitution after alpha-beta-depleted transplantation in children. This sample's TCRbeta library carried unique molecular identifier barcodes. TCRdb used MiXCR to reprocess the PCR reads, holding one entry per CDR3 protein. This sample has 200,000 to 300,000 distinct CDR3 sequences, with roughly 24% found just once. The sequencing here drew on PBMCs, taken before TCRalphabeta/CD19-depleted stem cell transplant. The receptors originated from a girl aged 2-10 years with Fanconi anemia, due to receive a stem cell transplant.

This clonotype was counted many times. The CDR3 coding sequence is TGCAGCGTGTGGACAGGGGCTAATGAAAAACTGTTTTTT. The encoded protein is CSVWTGANEKLFF. The rearrangement joins TRBV29-1 to TRBJ1-4, with 9 bases aligning to TRBD1. Germline loops: CDR1 SQVTM, CDR2 ANQGSEA. V shed 6 bases and J 3 bases; nucleotides not matched to a gene: 2. This CDR3 has 13 amino acids.

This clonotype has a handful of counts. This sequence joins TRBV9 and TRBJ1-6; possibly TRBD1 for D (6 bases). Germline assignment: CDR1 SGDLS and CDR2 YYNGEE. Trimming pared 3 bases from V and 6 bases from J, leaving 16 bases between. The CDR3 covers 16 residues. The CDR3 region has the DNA TGTGCCAGCAGCGACCAACAGGGACTGATTAATTCACCCCTCCACTTT. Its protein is CASSDQQGLINSPLHF. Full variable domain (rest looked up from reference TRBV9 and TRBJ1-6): DSGVTQTPKHLITATGQRVTLRCSPRSGDLSVYWYQQSLDQGLQFLIQYYNGEERAKGNILERFSAQQFPDLHSELNLSSLELGDSALYFCASSDQQGLINSPLHFGNGTRLTVT.

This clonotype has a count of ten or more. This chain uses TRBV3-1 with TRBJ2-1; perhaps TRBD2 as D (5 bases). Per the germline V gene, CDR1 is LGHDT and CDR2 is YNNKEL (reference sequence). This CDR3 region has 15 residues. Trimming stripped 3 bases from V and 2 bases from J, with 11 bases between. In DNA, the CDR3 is TGTGCCAGCAGCCAGGACTGGACCCCCTACAATGAGCAGTTCTTC. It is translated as CASSQDWTPYNEQFF.

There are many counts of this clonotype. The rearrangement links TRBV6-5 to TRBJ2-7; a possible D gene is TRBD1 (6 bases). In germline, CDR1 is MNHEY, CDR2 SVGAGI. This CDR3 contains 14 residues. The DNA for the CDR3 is TGTGGTGTGACTTTGGGACACGGAGCCTACGAGCAGTACTTC. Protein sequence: CGVTLGHGAYEQYF.

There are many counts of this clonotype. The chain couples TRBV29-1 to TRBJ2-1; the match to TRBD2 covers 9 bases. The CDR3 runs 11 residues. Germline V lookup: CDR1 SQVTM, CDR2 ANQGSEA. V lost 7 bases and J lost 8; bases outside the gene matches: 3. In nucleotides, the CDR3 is TGCAGCGGGGGACTAGCCGATGAGCAGTTCTTC. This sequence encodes CSGGLADEQFF.

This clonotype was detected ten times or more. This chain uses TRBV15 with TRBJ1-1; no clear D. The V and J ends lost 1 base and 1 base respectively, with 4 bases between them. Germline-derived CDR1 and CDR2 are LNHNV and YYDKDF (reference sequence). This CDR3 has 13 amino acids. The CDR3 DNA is TGTGCCACCAGCAGAGTGGGGAACACTGAAGCTTTCTTT. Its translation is CATSRVGNTEAFF.

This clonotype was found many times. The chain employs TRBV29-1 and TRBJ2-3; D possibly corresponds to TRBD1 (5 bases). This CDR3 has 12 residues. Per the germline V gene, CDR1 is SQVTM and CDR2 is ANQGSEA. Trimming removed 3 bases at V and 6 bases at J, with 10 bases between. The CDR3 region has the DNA TGCAGCGTTGACGACAGAATCGATACGCAGTATTTT. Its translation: CSVDDRIDTQYF.

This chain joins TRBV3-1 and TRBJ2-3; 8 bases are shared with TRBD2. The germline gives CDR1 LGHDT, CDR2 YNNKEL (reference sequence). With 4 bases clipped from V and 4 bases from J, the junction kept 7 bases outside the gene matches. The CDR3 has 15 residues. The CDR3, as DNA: TGTGCCAGCAGCCGCACCGGGGGGGCCTCAGATACGCAGTATTTT. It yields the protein CASSRTGGASDTQYF.

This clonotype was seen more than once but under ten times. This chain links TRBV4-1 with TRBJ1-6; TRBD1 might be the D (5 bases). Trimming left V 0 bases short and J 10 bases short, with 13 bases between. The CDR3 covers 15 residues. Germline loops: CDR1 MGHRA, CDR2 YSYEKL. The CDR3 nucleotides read TGCGCCAGCAGCCAAGATAATTCCGAGGGGTCACCCCTCCACTTT. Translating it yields CASSQDNSEGSPLHF.

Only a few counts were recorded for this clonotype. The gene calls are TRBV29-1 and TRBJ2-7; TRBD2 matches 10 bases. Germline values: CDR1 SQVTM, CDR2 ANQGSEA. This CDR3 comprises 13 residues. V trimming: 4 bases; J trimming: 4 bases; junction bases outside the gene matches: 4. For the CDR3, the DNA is TGCAGCGTTGGAGCGGGAGGGCCTTACGAGCAGTACTTC. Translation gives CSVGAGGPYEQYF.

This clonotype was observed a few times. The CDR3 is CASSLYFVPTSGKSYEQYF. The CDR3, as DNA: TGTGCCAGCAGCTTATACTTTGTCCCGACTAGCGGCAAATCCTACGAGCAGTACTTC. The chain employs TRBV7-2 and TRBJ2-7; 9 bases fit TRBD2. V was pared by 2 bases and J by 1 base, with 15 bases of the junction left unmatched. The CDR3 has 19 amino acids. The germline V gene encodes CDR1 SGHTA and CDR2 FQGNSA.

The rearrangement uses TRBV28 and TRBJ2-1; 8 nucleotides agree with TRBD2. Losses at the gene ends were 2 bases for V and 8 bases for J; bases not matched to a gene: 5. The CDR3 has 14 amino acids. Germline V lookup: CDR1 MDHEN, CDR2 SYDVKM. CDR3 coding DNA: TGTGCCAGCAGTTTAGCGGGAGGTATCCATGAGCAGTTCTTC. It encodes CASSLAGGIHEQFF. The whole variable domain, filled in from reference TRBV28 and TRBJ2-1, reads DVKVTQSSRYLVKRTGEKVFLECVQDMDHENMFWYRQDPGLGLRLIYFSYDVKMKEKGDIPEGYSVSREKKERFSLILESASTNQTSMYLCASSLAGGIHEQFFGPGTRLTVL.

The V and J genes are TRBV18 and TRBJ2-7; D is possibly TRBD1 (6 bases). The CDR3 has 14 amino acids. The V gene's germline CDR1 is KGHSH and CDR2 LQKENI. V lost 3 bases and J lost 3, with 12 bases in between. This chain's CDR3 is CASSPVVQGYEQYF. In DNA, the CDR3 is TGTGCCAGCTCACCGGTAGTACAGGGCTACGAGCAGTACTTC.

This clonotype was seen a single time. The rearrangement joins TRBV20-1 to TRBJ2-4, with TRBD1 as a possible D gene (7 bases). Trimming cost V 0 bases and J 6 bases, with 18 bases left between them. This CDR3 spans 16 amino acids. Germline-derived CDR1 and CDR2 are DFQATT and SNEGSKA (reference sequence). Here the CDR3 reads CSARDSRRGQRNIQYF. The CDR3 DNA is TGCAGTGCTAGAGATAGCCGGAGGGGACAGAGAAACATTCAGTACTTC.

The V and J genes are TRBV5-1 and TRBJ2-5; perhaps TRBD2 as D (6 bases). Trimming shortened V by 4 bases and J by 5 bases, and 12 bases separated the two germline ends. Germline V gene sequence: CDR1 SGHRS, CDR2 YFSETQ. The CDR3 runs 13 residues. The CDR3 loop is CASSARRGETQYF. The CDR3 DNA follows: TGCGCCAGCAGCGCCCGGAGGGGTGAGACCCAGTACTTC.

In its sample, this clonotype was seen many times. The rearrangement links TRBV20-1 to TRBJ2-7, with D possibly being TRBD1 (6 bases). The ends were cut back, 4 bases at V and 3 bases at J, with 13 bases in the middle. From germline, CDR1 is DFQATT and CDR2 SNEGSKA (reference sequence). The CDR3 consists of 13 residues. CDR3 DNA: TGCAGTGCTACACGGGACACCTTCTACGAGCAGTACTTC. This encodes CSATRDTFYEQYF.

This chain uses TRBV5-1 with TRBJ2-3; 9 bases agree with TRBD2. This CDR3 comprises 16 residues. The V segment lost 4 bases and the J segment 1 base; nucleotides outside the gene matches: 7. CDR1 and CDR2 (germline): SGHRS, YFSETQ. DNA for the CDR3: TGCGCCAGCAGCATTAGCGGGAGATACGGCACAGATACGCAGTATTTT. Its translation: CASSISGRYGTDTQYF.

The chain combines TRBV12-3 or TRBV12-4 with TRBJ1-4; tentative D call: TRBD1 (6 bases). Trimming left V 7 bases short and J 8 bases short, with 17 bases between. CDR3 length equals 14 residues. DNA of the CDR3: TGTGCCAGCACCCTTGGGGTCGACAGGGAAAAACTGTTTTTT. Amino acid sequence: CASTLGVDREKLFF.

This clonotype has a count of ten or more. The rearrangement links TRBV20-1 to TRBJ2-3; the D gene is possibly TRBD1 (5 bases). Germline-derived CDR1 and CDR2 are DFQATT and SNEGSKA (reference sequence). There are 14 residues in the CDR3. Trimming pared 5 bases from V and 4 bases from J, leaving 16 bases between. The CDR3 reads CSAYLPDSPDTQYF. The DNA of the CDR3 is TGCAGTGCTTACCTACCCGACAGCCCAGATACGCAGTATTTT.

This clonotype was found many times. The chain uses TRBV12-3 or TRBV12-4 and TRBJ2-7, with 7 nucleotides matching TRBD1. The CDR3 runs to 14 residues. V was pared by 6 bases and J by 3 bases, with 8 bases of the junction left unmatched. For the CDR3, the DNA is TGTGCCAGCAGCCATACAGGGGTAAGCTACGAGCAGTACTTC. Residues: CASSHTGVSYEQYF.

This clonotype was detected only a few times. For the CDR3, the DNA is TGTGCCAGCAGCACCTCCGGGACTAGTTTTGAGACCCAGTACTTC. Protein product: CASSTSGTSFETQYF. The V gene is TRBV7-2, the J gene TRBJ2-5, with TRBD2 identical over 8 bases. The CDR3 has 15 amino acids. The trim removed 5 bases at V and 5 bases at J, leaving 10 bases unmatched. CDR1 and CDR2 from the germline V gene are SGHTA and FQGNSA.

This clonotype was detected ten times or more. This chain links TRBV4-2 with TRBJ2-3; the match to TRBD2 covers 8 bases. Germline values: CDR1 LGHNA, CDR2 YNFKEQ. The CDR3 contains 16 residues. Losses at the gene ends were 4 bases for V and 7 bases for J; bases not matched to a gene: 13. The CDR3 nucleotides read TGTGCCAGCAGCCGTGGGCCAGCGGGAGAAGTTAATACGCAGTATTTT. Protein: CASSRGPAGEVNTQYF.

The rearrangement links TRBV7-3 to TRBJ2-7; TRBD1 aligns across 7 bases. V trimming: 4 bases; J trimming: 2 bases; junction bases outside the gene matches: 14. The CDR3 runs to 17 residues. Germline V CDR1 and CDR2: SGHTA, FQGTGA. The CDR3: CASSSTGAGVWAYEQYF. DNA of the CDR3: TGTGCCAGCAGCTCAACAGGGGCTGGCGTCTGGGCCTACGAGCAGTACTTC.

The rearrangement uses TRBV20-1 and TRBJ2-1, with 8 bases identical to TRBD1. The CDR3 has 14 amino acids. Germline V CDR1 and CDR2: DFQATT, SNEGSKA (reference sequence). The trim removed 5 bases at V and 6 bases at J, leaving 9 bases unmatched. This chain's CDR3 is CSAPRQGWGNEQFF. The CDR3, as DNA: TGCAGTGCTCCCCGACAGGGGTGGGGCAATGAGCAGTTCTTC.

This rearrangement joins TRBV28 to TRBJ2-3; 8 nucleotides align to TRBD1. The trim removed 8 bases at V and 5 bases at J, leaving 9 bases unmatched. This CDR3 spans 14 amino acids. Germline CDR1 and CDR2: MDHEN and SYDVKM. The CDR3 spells CASSAQGVGDTQYF. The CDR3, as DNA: TGTGCCAGCTCGGCACAGGGGGTGGGAGATACGCAGTATTTT.

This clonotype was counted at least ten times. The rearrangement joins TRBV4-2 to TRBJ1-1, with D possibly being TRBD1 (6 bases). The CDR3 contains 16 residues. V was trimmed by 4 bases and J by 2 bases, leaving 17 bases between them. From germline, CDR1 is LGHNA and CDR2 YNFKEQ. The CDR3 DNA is TGTGCCAGCAGCCCACAGGGATCTACCCTTAACACTGAAGCTTTCTTT. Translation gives CASSPQGSTLNTEAFF.

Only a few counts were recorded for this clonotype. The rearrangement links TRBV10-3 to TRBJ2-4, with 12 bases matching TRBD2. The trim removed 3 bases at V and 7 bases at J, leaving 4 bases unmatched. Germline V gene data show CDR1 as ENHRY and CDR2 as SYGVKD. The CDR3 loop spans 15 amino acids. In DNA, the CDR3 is TGTGCCATCAGTGACCCCCTAGCGGGGGGGAACATTCAGTACTTC. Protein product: CAISDPLAGGNIQYF.

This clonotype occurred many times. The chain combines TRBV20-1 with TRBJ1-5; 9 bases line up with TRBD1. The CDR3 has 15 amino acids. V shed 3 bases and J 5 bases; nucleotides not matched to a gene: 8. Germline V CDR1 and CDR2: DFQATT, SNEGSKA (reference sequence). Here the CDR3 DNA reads TGCAGTGCTAGCACCGGGACAGGGCTCGATCAGCCCCAGCATTTT. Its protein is CSASTGTGLDQPQHF.

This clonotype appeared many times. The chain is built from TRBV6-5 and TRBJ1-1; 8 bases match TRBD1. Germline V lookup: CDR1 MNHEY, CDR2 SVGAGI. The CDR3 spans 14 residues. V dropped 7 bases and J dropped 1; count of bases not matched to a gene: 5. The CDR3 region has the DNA TGTGCCAGCATCCGACAGGGGCCGAACACTGAAGCTTTCTTT. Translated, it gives CASIRQGPNTEAFF.

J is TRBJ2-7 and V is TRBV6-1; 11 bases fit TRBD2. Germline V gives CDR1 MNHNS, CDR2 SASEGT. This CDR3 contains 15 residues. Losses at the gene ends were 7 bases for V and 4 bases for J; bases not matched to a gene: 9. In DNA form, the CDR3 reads TGTGCCAGCATCCCACTAGCGGGAGAAGCGTACGAGCAGTACTTC. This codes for CASIPLAGEAYEQYF.

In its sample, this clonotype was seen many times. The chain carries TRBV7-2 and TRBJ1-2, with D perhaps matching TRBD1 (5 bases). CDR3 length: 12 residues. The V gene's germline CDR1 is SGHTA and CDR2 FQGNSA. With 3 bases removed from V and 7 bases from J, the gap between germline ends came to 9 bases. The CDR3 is CASSLGRGGYTF. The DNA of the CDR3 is TGTGCCAGCAGCTTGGGTAGGGGTGGCTACACCTTC.